This is a list of T cell receptor beta chains from one sample in a study of CD8 T cells in ankylosing spondylitis. TCRdb reprocessed the 5' RACE reads via MiXCR and lists one record per CDR3 protein. The sample carries around 180,000 distinct CDR3 sequences, about 20% recorded once. The sequenced sample was blood, either unsorted or a sorted T cell fraction (not recorded which). The receptors stem from a male donor under 30 with ankylosing spondylitis or in good health (not recorded which). CDR3s include the opening cysteine and the closing phenylalanine or tryptophan. Fields, in order: clone size, J gene, D gene, V gene, CDR3 protein, CDR3 DNA. D genes are given only for firm matches. Rows give clone size only sometimes, using once, few, many, or a class for an expanded clone.

>many|TRBJ2-5|.|TRBV20-1
CSASGVIGETQYF
TGCAGTGCTAGCGGGGTTATAGGTGAGACCCAGTACTTC
>many|TRBJ2-3|TRBD2|TRBV29-1
CSVEASGSPADTQYF
TGCAGCGTTGAGGCTAGCGGGAGCCCTGCAGATACGCAGTATTTT
>many|TRBJ1-5|.|TRBV27
CASSLSVGQPQHF
TGTGCCAGCAGTTTATCAGTGGGCCAGCCCCAGCATTTT
>many|TRBJ1-2|TRBD1|TRBV29-1
CSGGTGEAYTF
TGCAGCGGTGGGACAGGGGAGGCCTACACCTTC
>many|TRBJ1-1|TRBD1|TRBV25-1
CASSALTGVDEAFF
TGTGCCAGCAGTGCCCTGACAGGGGTTGATGAAGCTTTCTTT
>many|TRBJ2-5|TRBD2|TRBV11-2
CASSLEGTSGSSQETQYF
TGTGCCAGCAGCTTAGAAGGGACTAGCGGGAGTAGCCAAGAGACCCAGTACTTC
>.|TRBJ1-1|.|TRBV7-9
CASSLVLGTNTEAFF
TGTGCCAGCAGCTTAGTACTGGGGACGAACACTGAAGCTTTCTTT
>many|TRBJ2-2|.|TRBV6-2/TRBV6-3
CAIEGGAANTGELFF
TGTGCCATAGAGGGCGGAGCCGCGAACACCGGGGAGCTGTTTTTT
>many|TRBJ1-2|.|TRBV2
CASSDLDGNYGYTF
TGTGCCAGCAGTGATTTGGACGGAAACTATGGCTACACCTTC
>many|TRBJ2-3|.|TRBV12-3/TRBV12-4
CASSNTVSSTDTQYF
TGTGCCAGCAGTAACACCGTTTCTAGCACAGATACGCAGTATTTT
>.|TRBJ2-7|TRBD2|TRBV29-1
CSVEGAGAYEQYF
TGCAGCGTTGAAGGGGCGGGAGCCTACGAGCAGTACTTC
>many|TRBJ2-2|.|TRBV12-3/TRBV12-4
CASSFARNTGELFF
TGTGCCAGCAGTTTTGCTAGGAACACCGGGGAGCTGTTTTTT
>many|TRBJ2-2|TRBD2|TRBV6-2/TRBV6-3
CASSSGLAGSNTGELFF
TGTGCCAGCAGTTCGGGACTAGCGGGCTCGAACACCGGGGAGCTGTTTTTT
>many|TRBJ2-4|TRBD2|TRBV25-1
CASSEYAPGLGINIQYF
TGTGCCAGCAGTGAGTACGCACCGGGACTAGGGATCAACATTCAGTACTTC
>.|TRBJ2-7|TRBD2|TRBV20-1
CSARDGLAGGYEQYF
TGCAGTGCTAGAGATGGACTAGCGGGAGGCTACGAGCAGTACTTC
>many|TRBJ2-5|.|TRBV29-1
CSVVDRTETQYF
TGCAGCGTAGTTGACAGGACAGAGACCCAGTACTTC
>many|TRBJ1-5|TRBD1|TRBV20-1
CSASDRGNQPQHF
TGCAGTGCTTCAGACAGGGGCAATCAGCCCCAGCATTTT
>many|TRBJ1-5|.|TRBV6-1
CASSEDGRVHQPQHF
TGTGCCAGCAGTGAAGATGGGAGGGTACATCAGCCCCAGCATTTT
>.|TRBJ2-4|.|TRBV15
CATATDSGNIQYF
TGTGCCACGGCGACTGACTCGGGAAACATTCAGTACTTC
>.|TRBJ1-2|.|TRBV20-1
CSAIPDTLLGYGYTF
TGCAGTGCTATTCCCGACACCCTACTAGGCTATGGCTACACCTTC
>many|TRBJ2-7|.|TRBV4-3
CASSQEGGAYEQYF
TGCGCCAGCAGCCAAGAGGGCGGAGCCTACGAGCAGTACTTC
>many|TRBJ2-7|TRBD1|TRBV7-2
CASSLRQGANYEQYF
TGTGCCAGCAGCTTAAGACAGGGGGCGAACTACGAGCAGTACTTC
>few|TRBJ2-6|.|TRBV6-5
CASSSARTVSGANVLTF
TGTGCCAGCAGTTCCGCCCGTACTGTCTCTGGGGCCAACGTCCTGACTTTC
>many|TRBJ2-1|TRBD2|TRBV28
CASSLGGKGYNEQFF
TGTGCCAGCAGTTTGGGGGGGAAGGGCTACAATGAGCAGTTCTTC
>many|TRBJ2-1|TRBD1|TRBV6-5
CASSYTGDGHNEQFF
TGTGCCAGCAGTTACACAGGGGACGGCCACAATGAGCAGTTCTTC
>many|TRBJ2-7|.|TRBV9
CASSALDGTVNEQYF
TGTGCCAGCAGCGCCCTAGACGGGACGGTGAACGAGCAGTACTTC
>many|TRBJ2-7|.|TRBV29-1
CSVELSYEQYF
TGCAGCGTTGAACTCTCCTACGAGCAGTACTTC
>many|TRBJ2-7|.|TRBV12-3/TRBV12-4
CASSPPTSVSRGDEQYF
TGTGCCAGCAGCCCCCCTACCTCCGTAAGTCGCGGCGACGAGCAGTACTTC
>many|TRBJ2-1|TRBD2|TRBV7-9
CASSGLAGYNEQFF
TGTGCCAGCAGTGGACTAGCGGGATACAATGAGCAGTTCTTC
>many|TRBJ2-5|.|TRBV20-1
CSGYRLEETQYF
TGCAGTGGTTACAGGTTGGAAGAGACCCAGTACTTC
>.|TRBJ2-1|TRBD1|TRBV29-1
CSVEDRGQGSSEQFF
TGCAGCGTTGAAGATCGTGGACAGGGTTCTAGTGAGCAGTTCTTC
>many|TRBJ2-5|TRBD1|TRBV5-1
CASRAGTGALETQYF
TGCGCCAGCAGGGCCGGGACAGGGGCCCTGGAGACCCAGTACTTC
>many|TRBJ2-5|.|TRBV28
CASRHPGDETQYF
TGTGCCAGCCGTCATCCAGGCGATGAGACCCAGTACTTC
>many|TRBJ2-5|TRBD1|TRBV20-1
CSARDSLSQETQYF
TGCAGTGCTCGGGACAGCTTATCTCAAGAGACCCAGTACTTC
>many|TRBJ2-7|.|TRBV27
CASSRRVQGAYEQYF
TGTGCCAGCAGCCGAAGGGTGCAGGGAGCCTACGAGCAGTACTTC
>many|TRBJ2-2|TRBD2|TRBV11-2
CASSFPSGRAVAGELFF
TGTGCCAGCAGCTTCCCTAGCGGGAGGGCCGTGGCCGGGGAGCTGTTTTTT